What follows are 2 T cell receptor beta chains derived from one specimen sequenced in a study of cytomegalovirus exposure and HLA in healthy donors. Primers: 60 Vbeta forward and 13 Jbeta reverse. Sequencing was performed with immunoSEQ multiplex PCR; in TCRdb, only in-frame clones are kept and a portion is missing. The table records 190,000 or so clones, roughly 83% of them present only once. Material for sequencing was PBMCs. These receptors were taken from a male donor in good health and CMV-seropositive.

The chain recombines TRBV5-4 with TRBJ1-2, with D uncertain. Looked up from germline, CDR1 is SGHNT and CDR2 is YYREEE (reference sequence). V was pared by 3 bases and J by 3 bases, with 9 bases between. This CDR3 is 13 amino acids long. CDR3 sequence: CASSSTDHYGYTF. The CDR3 DNA follows: TGTGCCAGCAGCTCCACAGATCACTATGGCTACACCTTC. Full variable domain (outside the CDR3, taken from reference TRBV5-4 and TRBJ1-2): ETGVTQSPTHLIKTRGQQVTLRCSSQSGHNTVSWYQQALGQGPQFIFQYYREEENGRGNFPPRFSGLQFPNYSSELNVNALELDDSALYLCASSSTDHYGYTFGSGTRLTVV.

The rearrangement uses TRBV9 and TRBJ2-2; D remains unclear. Germline V gene sequence: CDR1 SGDLS, CDR2 YYNGEE. The CDR3 loop spans 14 amino acids. Trimming removed 3 bases from V and 9 bases from J, with 15 bases in between. CDR3 loop: CASSGNLVTRELFF. In DNA form, the CDR3 reads TGTGCCAGCAGCGGAAACCTAGTTACCCGGGAGCTGTTTTTT.